Following are 7 T cell receptor beta chains from one sample sequenced in a study of cytomegalovirus exposure and HLA in healthy donors. Clones were sequenced by immunoSEQ multiplex PCR, and TCRdb holds only the in-frame ones, with some missing. The data contain some 90,000 clones, 95% to 98% of them singletons. The source material was PBMCs. These receptors were obtained from a man younger than 30 in good health and CMV-seronegative.

CDR3 residues: CASSARQSSGANVLTF. The CDR3, as DNA: TGTGCCAGCAGCGCCAGACAGAGCTCTGGGGCCAACGTCCTGACTTTC. This chain links TRBV9 with TRBJ2-6; D perhaps matches TRBD1 (5 bases). Germline-derived CDR1 and CDR2 are SGDLS and YYNGEE. V lost 3 bases and J lost 0, with 10 bases in between. There are 16 residues in the CDR3. The full variable domain, rest sourced from reference TRBV9 and TRBJ2-6, is DSGVTQTPKHLITATGQRVTLRCSPRSGDLSVYWYQQSLDQGLQFLIQYYNGEERAKGNILERFSAQQFPDLHSELNLSSLELGDSALYFCASSARQSSGANVLTFGAGSRLTVL.

The J gene is TRBJ2-4, the V gene TRBV7-8; 9 positions match TRBD1. V lost 1 base to trimming and J lost 7 bases; unmatched junction nucleotides: 2. CDR3 size: 14 residues. The germline V gene has CDR1 SGHVS and CDR2 FQNEAQ. The CDR3 region is CASSLVGQGNIQYF. The CDR3 DNA is TGTGCCAGCAGCTTAGTGGGACAGGGTAACATTCAGTACTTC.

This chain links TRBV6-5 with TRBJ1-2, with D perhaps TRBD1 (5 bases). The CDR3 runs 16 residues. Germline V gives CDR1 MNHEY, CDR2 SVGAGI. The V end was cut by 0 bases, the J end by 1 base, with 12 bases between. The chain's CDR3 is CASSYSSAGINYGYTF. The CDR3 DNA follows: TGTGCCAGCAGTTACTCTTCTGCAGGGATTAACTATGGCTACACCTTC.

The chain combines TRBV28 with TRBJ1-4; 7 bases fit TRBD1. CDR1 is MDHEN and CDR2 is SYDVKM in the germline V gene. The V and J ends lost 3 bases and 7 bases, in that order; junction bases with no gene match: 8. The CDR3 has 15 amino acids. The CDR3 loop reads CASSFLGTAFEKLFF. The CDR3 nucleotides read TGTGCCAGCAGTTTCCTCGGGACAGCATTTGAAAAACTGTTTTTT.

The rearrangement uses TRBV6-5 and TRBJ2-1; 9 bases match TRBD2. Germline V gene data show CDR1 as MNHEY and CDR2 as SVGAGI. J lost 3 bases, V lost 2 bases, and 2 bases had no gene match. This CDR3 is built from 15 residues. The CDR3 loop is CASSYGGGDYNEQFF. Written as DNA, the CDR3 is TGTGCCAGCAGTTACGGCGGGGGGGACTACAATGAGCAGTTCTTC.

The rearrangement links TRBV5-6 to TRBJ2-7; TRBD2 is a possible D gene (7 bases). Germline CDR1 reads SGHDT; CDR2 reads YYEEEE. CDR3 size: 15 residues. V lost 4 bases and J 2 bases, leaving 16 bases between the germline ends. The CDR3 protein is CASSRGALHPYEQYF. As DNA, the CDR3 is TGTGCCAGCAGCCGGGGGGCTTTACATCCCTACGAGCAGTACTTC.

The gene calls are TRBV6-5 and TRBJ2-5; TRBD1 is a possible D gene (5 bases). Trimming shortened V by 5 bases and J by 5 bases, and 18 bases separated the two germline ends. The CDR3 contains 15 residues. Germline V gives CDR1 MNHEY, CDR2 SVGAGI. The CDR3 sequence is CASSHWGTDSETQYF. The CDR3 DNA reads as TGTGCCAGCAGTCACTGGGGAACCGACAGTGAGACCCAGTACTTC.